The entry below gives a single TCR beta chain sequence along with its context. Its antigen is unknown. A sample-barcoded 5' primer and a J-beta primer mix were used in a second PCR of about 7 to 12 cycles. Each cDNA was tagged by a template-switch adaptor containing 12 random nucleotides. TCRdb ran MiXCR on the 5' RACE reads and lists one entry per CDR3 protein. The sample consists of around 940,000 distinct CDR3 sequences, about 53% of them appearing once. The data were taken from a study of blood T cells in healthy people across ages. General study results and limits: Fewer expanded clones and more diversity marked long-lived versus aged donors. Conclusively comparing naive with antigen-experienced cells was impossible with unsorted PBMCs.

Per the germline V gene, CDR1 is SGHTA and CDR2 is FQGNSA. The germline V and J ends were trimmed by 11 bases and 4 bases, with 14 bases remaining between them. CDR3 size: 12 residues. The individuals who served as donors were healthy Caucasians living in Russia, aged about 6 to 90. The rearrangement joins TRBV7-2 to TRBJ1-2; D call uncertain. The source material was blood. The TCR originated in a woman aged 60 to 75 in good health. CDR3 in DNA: TGTGCCGGCGGGCGGCTCAGCTATGGCTACACCTTC. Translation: CAGGRLSYGYTF.